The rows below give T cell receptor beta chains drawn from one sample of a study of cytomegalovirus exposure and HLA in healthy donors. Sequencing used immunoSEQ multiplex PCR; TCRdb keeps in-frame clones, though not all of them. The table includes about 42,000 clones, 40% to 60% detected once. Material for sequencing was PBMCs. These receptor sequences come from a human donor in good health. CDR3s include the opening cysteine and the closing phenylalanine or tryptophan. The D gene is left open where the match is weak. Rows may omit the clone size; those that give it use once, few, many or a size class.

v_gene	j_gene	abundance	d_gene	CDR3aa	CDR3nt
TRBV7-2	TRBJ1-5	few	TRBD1	CASSLGAGQGNQPQHF	TGTGCCAGCAGCTTAGGGGCGGGACAGGGGAATCAGCCCCAGCATTTT
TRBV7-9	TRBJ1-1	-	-	CASRGTPTGATEAFF	TGTGCCAGCAGAGGGACACCTACCGGAGCCACTGAAGCTTTCTTT
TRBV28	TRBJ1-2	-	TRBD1	CASEQGGPPYGYTF	TGTGCCAGCGAGCAGGGGGGACCGCCCTATGGCTACACCTTC
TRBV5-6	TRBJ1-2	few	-	CASSLPGQTISYGYTF	TGTGCCAGCAGCTTGCCGGGACAAACGATTTCCTATGGCTACACCTTC
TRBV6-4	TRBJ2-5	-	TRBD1	CASSDSVWDREKFRRVRETQYF	TGTGCCAGCAGTGACTCAGTTTGGGACAGGGAAAAATTTCGGCGTGTGCGGGAGACCCAGTACTTC
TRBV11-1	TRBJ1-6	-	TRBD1	CASSSGQEASPLHF	TGTGCCAGCAGCTCGGGACAGGAGGCTTCACCCCTCCACTTT
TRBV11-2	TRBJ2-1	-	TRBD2	CASRKRGRGDEQFF	TGTGCCAGCAGAAAACGCGGGAGGGGGGATGAGCAGTTCTTC
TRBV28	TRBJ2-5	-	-	CASSPGGLIDQETQYF	TGTGCCAGCAGTCCTGGAGGTTTAATCGACCAAGAGACCCAGTACTTC
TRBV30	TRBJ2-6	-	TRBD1	CAWSDGTGDISGANVLTF	TGTGCCTGGAGTGACGGGACAGGGGACATCTCTGGGGCCAACGTCCTGACTTTC
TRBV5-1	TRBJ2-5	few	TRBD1	CASSLTGRSGGETQYF	TGCGCCAGCAGCTTGACCGGCAGATCAGGGGGCGAGACCCAGTACTTC
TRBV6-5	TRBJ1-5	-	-	CASSLGGSGQPQHF	TGTGCCAGCAGTTTGGGGGGGTCCGGGCAGCCCCAGCATTTT
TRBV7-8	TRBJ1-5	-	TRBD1	CASSLVRQGYSNQPQHF	TGTGCCAGCAGCTTGGTCCGACAGGGTTATAGCAATCAGCCCCAGCATTTT
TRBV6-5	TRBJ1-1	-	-	CASSEARGAFF	TGTGCCAGCAGTGAAGCGAGGGGGGCTTTCTTT
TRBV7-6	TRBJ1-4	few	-	CASSLGQERRKLFF	TGTGCCAGCAGCTTAGGACAGGAACGGCGAAAACTGTTTTTT
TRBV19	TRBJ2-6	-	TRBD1	CASSIPRDRVTGANVLTF	TGTGCCAGTAGTATCCCCCGGGACAGGGTAACTGGGGCCAACGTCCTGACTTTC
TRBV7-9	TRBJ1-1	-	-	CASSLPGAVAEAFF	TGTGCCAGCAGCTTACCTGGTGCGGTGGCTGAAGCTTTCTTT
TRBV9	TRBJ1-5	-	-	CASSGPQGQPQHF	TGTGCCAGCAGCGGTCCGCAGGGACAGCCCCAGCATTTT
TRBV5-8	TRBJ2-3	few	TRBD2	CASSFGGGAADTQYF	TGTGCCAGCAGCTTTGGCGGGGGGGCGGCAGATACGCAGTATTTT
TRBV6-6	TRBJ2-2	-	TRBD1	CASSYTGAGELFF	TGTGCCAGCAGTTATACAGGGGCCGGGGAGCTGTTTTTT
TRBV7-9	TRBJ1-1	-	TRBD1	CASSLAGTGATNTEAFF	TGTGCCAGCAGCCTGGCCGGGACAGGGGCTACTAACACTGAAGCTTTCTTT
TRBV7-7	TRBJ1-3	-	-	CASSQGSSDTIYF	TGTGCTAGCAGCCAAGGTAGCTCCGACACCATATATTTT
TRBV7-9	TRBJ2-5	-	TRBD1	CASSLMGQGRYQETQYF	TGTGCCAGCAGCTTAATGGGACAGGGACGGTACCAAGAGACCCAGTACTTC
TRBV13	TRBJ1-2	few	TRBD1	CASSLRDRRPYGYTF	TGTGCCAGCAGCCTCCGGGACAGGAGGCCCTATGGCTACACCTTC
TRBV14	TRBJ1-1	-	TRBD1	CASSQDGDRVASEAFF	TGTGCCAGCAGCCAAGATGGGGACAGGGTTGCTTCTGAAGCTTTCTTT
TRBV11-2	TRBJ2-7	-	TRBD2	CASSSTSGSSYEQYF	TGTGCCAGCAGCTCTACTAGCGGTAGCTCCTACGAGCAGTACTTC
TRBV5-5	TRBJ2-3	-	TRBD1	CASSGRTGGGTDTQYF	TGTGCCAGCAGCGGGAGGACAGGGGGCGGCACAGATACGCAGTATTTT
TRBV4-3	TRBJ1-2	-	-	CASSPITGVYGYTF	TGCGCCAGCAGCCCCATCACGGGAGTCTATGGCTACACCTTC
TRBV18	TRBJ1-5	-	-	CASSPPLLEGGQPQHF	TGTGCCAGCTCACCACCGCTACTCGAGGGAGGTCAGCCCCAGCATTTT
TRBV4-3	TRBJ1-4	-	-	CASSLTNTAEKLFF	TGCGCCAGCAGCCTTACCAATACAGCTGAAAAACTGTTTTTT
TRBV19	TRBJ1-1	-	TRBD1	CASRRTGSLMNTEAFF	TGTGCCAGTCGACGGACAGGTTCCCTCATGAACACTGAAGCTTTCTTT
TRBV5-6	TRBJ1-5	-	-	CASSPQGRGNQPQHF	TGTGCCAGCAGCCCCCAGGGTAGGGGCAATCAGCCCCAGCATTTT
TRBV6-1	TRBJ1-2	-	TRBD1	CASSPGQDYGYTF	TGTGCCAGCAGCCCGGGACAGGACTATGGCTACACCTTC
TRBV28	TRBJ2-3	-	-	CASSLSTDTQYF	TGTGCCAGCAGCCTTAGTACGGATACGCAGTATTTT
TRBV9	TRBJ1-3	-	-	CASSGWGVQSSGNTIYF	TGTGCCAGCAGCGGATGGGGCGTCCAGAGCTCTGGAAACACCATATATTTT
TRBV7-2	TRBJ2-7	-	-	CASSLDYPYEQYF	TGTGCCAGCAGTCTCGACTACCCCTACGAGCAGTACTTC
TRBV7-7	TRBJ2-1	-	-	CASSLAPGAQRNEQFF	TGTGCTAGCAGCTTAGCGCCAGGGGCGCAGCGGAATGAGCAGTTCTTC
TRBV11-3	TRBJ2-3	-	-	CASSPVGVGSDTQYF	TGTGCCAGCAGCCCCGTCGGGGTCGGGTCAGATACGCAGTATTTT
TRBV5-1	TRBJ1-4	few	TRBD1	CASSPGTDLNEKLFF	TGCGCCAGCAGCCCCGGGACAGATCTTAATGAAAAACTGTTTTTT
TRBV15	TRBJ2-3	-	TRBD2	CATSRTRGTISTDTQYF	TGTGCCACCAGCAGAACTAGAGGGACTATTAGCACAGATACGCAGTATTTT
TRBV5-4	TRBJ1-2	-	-	CASTSGGGWSYTF	TGTGCCAGCACCTCCGGCGGGGGGTGGAGCTACACCTTC
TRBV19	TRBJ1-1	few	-	CASSLREGKAFF	TGTGCCAGTAGTCTCCGGGAGGGGAAGGCTTTCTTT
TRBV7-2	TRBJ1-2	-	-	CASSPSHRDGYTF	TGTGCCAGCAGCCCATCCCACAGGGATGGCTACACCTTC
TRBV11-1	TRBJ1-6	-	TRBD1	CASSPTGDTVSYNSPLHF	TGTGCCAGCAGCCCGACAGGGGATACTGTCTCCTATAATTCACCCCTCCACTTT
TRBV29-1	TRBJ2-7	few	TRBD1	CSVVARTGNYEQYF	TGCAGCGTTGTGGCCCGGACAGGGAACTACGAGCAGTACTTC
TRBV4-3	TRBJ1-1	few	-	CASSQGAVRGRNTEAFF	TGCGCCAGCAGCCAAGGGGCGGTGCGGGGGAGGAACACTGAAGCTTTCTTT
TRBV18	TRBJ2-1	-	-	CASSPSQGGYNEQFF	TGTGCCAGCTCACCGAGCCAGGGGGGCTACAATGAGCAGTTCTTC
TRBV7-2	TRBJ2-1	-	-	CASSSPWGGHNEQFF	TGTGCCAGCAGCTCGCCGTGGGGCGGTCACAATGAGCAGTTCTTC
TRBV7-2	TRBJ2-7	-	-	CASSPASGGYEQYF	TGTGCCAGCAGCCCGGCCAGCGGAGGGTACGAGCAGTACTTC
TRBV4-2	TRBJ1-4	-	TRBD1	CASSQDSYTGTGSLLNEKLFF	TGTGCCAGCAGCCAAGATTCATACACCGGGACAGGGTCCCTACTTAATGAAAAACTGTTTTTT
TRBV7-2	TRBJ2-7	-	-	CASSLPSTYEQYF	TGTGCCAGCAGCTTACCGTCTACCTACGAGCAGTACTTC
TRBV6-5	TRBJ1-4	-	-	CASSYNFGEKLFF	TGTGCCAGCAGTTACAATTTCGGGGAAAAACTGTTTTTT
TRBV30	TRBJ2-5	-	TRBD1	CAWSVSQGFQETQYF	TGTGCCTGGAGTGTATCACAGGGGTTCCAAGAGACCCAGTACTTC
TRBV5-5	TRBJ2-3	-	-	CASSSPVVGRRVDTQYF	TGTGCCAGCAGCTCCCCCGTCGTGGGTCGGCGGGTAGATACGCAGTATTTT
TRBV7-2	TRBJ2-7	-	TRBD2	CASSLRIRGAGDGSYEQYF	TGTGCCAGCAGCTTAAGAATAAGAGGAGCGGGAGACGGAAGCTACGAGCAGTACTTC
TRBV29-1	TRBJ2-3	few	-	CSVDDRRSADTQYF	TGCAGCGTTGATGATCGGAGGTCGGCAGATACGCAGTATTTT
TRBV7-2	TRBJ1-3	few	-	CASSPHQGTSGNTIYF	TGTGCCAGCAGCCCTCATCAGGGGACCTCTGGAAACACCATATATTTT
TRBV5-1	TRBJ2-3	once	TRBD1	CASSSDRGIRDTQYF	TGCGCCAGCAGCTCGGACAGGGGTATAAGGGATACGCAGTATTTT